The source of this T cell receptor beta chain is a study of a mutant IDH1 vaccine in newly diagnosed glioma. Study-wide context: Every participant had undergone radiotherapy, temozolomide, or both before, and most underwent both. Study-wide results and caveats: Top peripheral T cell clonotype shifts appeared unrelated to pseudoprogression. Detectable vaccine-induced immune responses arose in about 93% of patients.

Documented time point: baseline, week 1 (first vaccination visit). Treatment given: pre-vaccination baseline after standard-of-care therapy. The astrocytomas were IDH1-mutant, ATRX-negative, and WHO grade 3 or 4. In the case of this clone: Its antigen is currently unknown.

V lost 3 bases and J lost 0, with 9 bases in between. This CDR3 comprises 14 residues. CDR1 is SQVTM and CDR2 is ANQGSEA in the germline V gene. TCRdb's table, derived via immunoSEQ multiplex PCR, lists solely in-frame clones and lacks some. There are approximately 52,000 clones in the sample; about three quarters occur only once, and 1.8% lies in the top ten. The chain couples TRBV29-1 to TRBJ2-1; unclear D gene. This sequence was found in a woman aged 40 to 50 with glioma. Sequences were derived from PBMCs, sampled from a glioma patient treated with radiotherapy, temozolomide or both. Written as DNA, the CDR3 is TGCAGCGTTGATGGGCAGAGCTCCTACAATGAGCAGTTCTTC. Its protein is CSVDGQSSYNEQFF.